Below, 6 T cell receptor beta chains from the same sample are listed, as sequenced in a study of T cell responses to AZD1222 COVID-19 vaccine. Assay: immunoSEQ multiplex PCR; the TCRdb copy retains only in-frame clones and omits some. The sample lists tens of thousands of clones, approximately 88% occurring once. This sample comprised peripheral blood, obtained 28 days after the second AZD1222 dose. The receptors stem from an adult who received the AZD1222 COVID-19 vaccine.

V and J are TRBV19 and TRBJ1-6; no reliable D call. Trimming took 1 base from V and 7 from J, leaving 5 bases between them. This CDR3 has 13 amino acids. Germline CDR1 and CDR2: LNHDA and SQIVND (reference sequence). Written as DNA, the CDR3 is TGTGCCAGTAGTATAGGCCGGAATTCACCCCTCCACTTT. Translating it yields CASSIGRNSPLHF.

The J gene is TRBJ2-7, the V gene TRBV6-6; D could derive from TRBD1 or TRBD2 (5 bases each). The ends were cut back, 5 bases at V and 4 bases at J, with 15 bases in the middle. CDR3 length equals 14 residues. Germline V gene sequence: CDR1 MNHNY, CDR2 SVGAGI (reference sequence). The CDR3 coding sequence is TGTGCCAGCAGTCGGGACGCCCTGAAATACGAGCAGTACTTC. Protein sequence: CASSRDALKYEQYF.

This chain links TRBV9 with TRBJ2-3; D is perhaps TRBD2 (5 bases). Looked up from germline, CDR1 is SGDLS and CDR2 is YYNGEE. The CDR3 spans 15 residues. V shed 0 bases and J shed 0 bases, with 8 bases lying between them. The CDR3 protein is CASSVGTGSTDTQYF. CDR3 DNA: TGTGCCAGCAGCGTAGGGACGGGAAGCACAGATACGCAGTATTTT.

This clone appeared once. This rearrangement joins TRBV7-9 to TRBJ1-1; no firm D call. The CDR3 is 13 amino acids. Germline V gives CDR1 SEHNR, CDR2 FQNEAQ (reference sequence). V was shortened by 1 base and J by 5 bases, with 8 bases between the two germline ends. CDR3 sequence: CASSLEGGTEAFF. The CDR3 region has the DNA TGTGCCAGCAGCTTAGAGGGCGGGACTGAAGCTTTCTTT.

This chain joins TRBV18 and TRBJ1-2; D is ambiguous. Germline CDR1 reads KGHSH; CDR2 reads LQKENI. V was clipped by 2 bases and J by 7 bases, with 17 bases between them. The CDR3 spans 15 residues. In DNA form, the CDR3 reads TGTGCCAGCTCACCAACACCCGACGGCCGTACTGGCTACACCTTC. It specifies CASSPTPDGRTGYTF. The full variable domain, its missing parts supplied by reference TRBV18 and TRBJ1-2, is NAGVMQNPRHLVRRRGQEARLRCSPMKGHSHVYWYRQLPEEGLKFMVYLQKENIIDESGMPKERFSAEFPKEGPSILRIQQVVRGDSAAYFCASSPTPDGRTGYTFGSGTRLTVV.

This clone was seen only once. The chain has TRBV24-1 and TRBJ2-3, with 11 bases aligning to TRBD2. The CDR3 sequence is 18 residues long. Trimming took 1 base from V and 5 from J; bases not matched to a gene: 10. The V gene's germline CDR1 is KGHDR and CDR2 SFDVKD. The CDR3 spells CATSDFSVLAGVGDTQYF. The CDR3 region has the DNA TGTGCCACCAGTGATTTCTCCGTACTAGCGGGAGTTGGAGATACGCAGTATTTT.